This T cell receptor (beta chain) is drawn from a study of regulatory T cells in long-lasting Graves disease. The CDR3 covers 14 residues. Germline CDR1 and CDR2: SGHAT and FQNNGV. V lost 5 bases and J lost 6, with 17 bases in between. A remark on this clonotype: The antigen is unknown.

The authors built TCR beta libraries using iRepertoire HTBI primers and Arm-PCR of CDR3 regions. The authors' processing: Identification yielded around 58 TRBV and under 15 TRBJ segments across samples. TCRdb called the multiplex PCR reads again in MiXCR, with one record for every CDR3 protein. It is TCRdb's table, rather than the study itself, that gives the V and J calls and clone size. In the table there are about 470,000 distinct CDR3 sequences, roughly 20% of which are singletons. Time point indicated: persistent/refractory GD, antithyroid drugs over 5 years with positive TRAb. The TCR library was made from RNA extracted from PBMCs. Notes on the study in general: A greater number of public clonotypes (approximately 2,500) was shared by persistent patients than by new patients (about 880). Thyroid tissue was not studied; only peripheral blood was. Persistent disease was associated with favored TRBV28 usage and with favored use of TRBJ1-2 and TRBJ2-5.

The starting material was peripheral blood mononuclear cells (PBMCs), obtained when the disease was refractory, from a patient treated with antithyroid drugs. This chain joins TRBV11-2 and TRBJ2-7, with D tentatively TRBD1 (6 bases). This receptor was obtained from a female donor with Graves disease. The CDR3, as DNA: TGTGCCAGCAGCCTACAGGGCCATTTTGTCGAGCAGTACTTC. It translates to CASSLQGHFVEQYF.